Following are 2 T cell receptor beta chains from one sample sequenced in a study of blood T cell repertoires in COVID-19. Sequenced by immunoSEQ multiplex PCR; TCRdb stores in-frame clones only, minus some. The data hold about 240,000 clones, with roughly 80% observed a single time. Sequencing was carried out using peripheral blood. Receptor source: a woman under 30 with acute or convalescent COVID-19.

The genes are TRBV11-2 and TRBJ2-7; tentative D call: TRBD2 (5 bases). Trimming stripped 8 bases from V and 7 bases from J, with 12 bases between. This CDR3 region has 11 residues. Germline lookup yields CDR1 SGHAT and CDR2 FQNNGV. CDR3 loop: CASSVPGEQYF. The CDR3, as DNA: TGTGCCAGCTCTGTCCCGGGGGAGCAGTACTTC.

This chain uses TRBV6-5 with TRBJ2-7, with D perhaps TRBD2 (6 bases). Germline V lookup: CDR1 MNHEY, CDR2 SVGAGI. V lost 4 bases and J lost 6, with 13 bases in between. CDR3 length: 13 amino acids. The CDR3 protein is CASSFRGTSEQYF. CDR3 bases: TGTGCCAGCAGTTTCCGGGGGACCTCCGAGCAGTACTTC.